This is a list of T cell receptor beta chains from one sample in a study of early T cells in non-severe SARS-CoV-2 infection. Each CDR3 protein gets one entry after TCRdb re-called the 5' RACE reads with MiXCR. The table lists about 33,000 distinct CDR3 sequences, approximately 6.9% of them singletons. Material: whole blood. Receptors originate from an adult who was a healthcare worker with PCR-confirmed SARS-CoV-2 infection or an uninfected control (not recorded which). The CDR3 runs from the conserved cysteine through the conserved F or W. Each record gives: D gene, clone size, V gene, J gene, CDR3 protein, CDR3 DNA. A D gene is named only where the DNA matches it firmly. Clone size appears in some rows only: once, few, many, or a class for an expanded clone.

D: -; size: many; V: TRBV20-1; J: TRBJ2-5; CDR3: CSARMGLPQETQYF; DNA: TGCAGTGCTAGGATGGGACTCCCCCAAGAGACCCAGTACTTC
D: -; size: few; V: TRBV10-1; J: TRBJ2-1; CDR3: CASSEGLSPGMENEQFF; DNA: TGCGCCAGCAGTGAGGGCTTATCTCCGGGGATGGAGAATGAGCAGTTCTTC
D: TRBD1; size: many; V: TRBV9; J: TRBJ2-7; CDR3: CASSVGPTGGLYEQYF; DNA: TGTGCCAGCAGCGTAGGACCCACAGGGGGACTCTACGAGCAGTACTTC
D: -; size: many; V: TRBV29-1; J: TRBJ1-1; CDR3: CSVERQTTEAFF; DNA: TGCAGCGTTGAACGACAGACCACTGAAGCTTTCTTT
D: -; size: many; V: TRBV6-5; J: TRBJ2-6; CDR3: CASSYSSGSGANVLTF; DNA: TGTGCCAGCAGTTACTCGAGCGGCTCTGGGGCCAACGTCCTGACTTTC
D: -; size: many; V: TRBV11-2; J: TRBJ2-1; CDR3: CASSLDQGPRQFF; DNA: TGTGCCAGCAGCTTAGATCAGGGCCCCCGGCAGTTCTTC
D: TRBD2; size: -; V: TRBV9; J: TRBJ2-5; CDR3: CASSVGGRGVETQYF; DNA: TGTGCCAGCAGCGTTGGAGGGAGGGGAGTCGAGACCCAGTACTTC
D: -; size: many; V: TRBV6-5; J: TRBJ2-1; CDR3: CASSSQSVHPRDEQFF; DNA: TGTGCCAGCAGTTCCCAAAGCGTCCATCCCCGCGATGAGCAGTTCTTC
D: -; size: many; V: TRBV7-3; J: TRBJ2-5; CDR3: CASSSQGGETQYF; DNA: TGTGCCAGCAGCTCCCAGGGAGGAGAGACCCAGTACTTC
D: -; size: many; V: TRBV5-6; J: TRBJ1-1; CDR3: CASSPTGEGRTEAFF; DNA: TGTGCCAGCAGCCCTACCGGGGAGGGGCGGACTGAAGCTTTCTTT
D: -; size: many; V: TRBV12-3/TRBV12-4; J: TRBJ1-1; CDR3: CASRGHLNTEAFF; DNA: TGTGCCAGCAGAGGACACTTGAACACTGAAGCTTTCTTT
D: -; size: -; V: TRBV6-5; J: TRBJ2-1; CDR3: CASSYSGTAYNEQFF; DNA: TGTGCCAGCAGTTATTCCGGGACGGCCTACAATGAGCAGTTCTTC
D: TRBD2; size: -; V: TRBV18; J: TRBJ2-7; CDR3: CASSPNAGDEQYF; DNA: TGTGCCAGCTCACCAAACGCGGGGGACGAGCAGTACTTC